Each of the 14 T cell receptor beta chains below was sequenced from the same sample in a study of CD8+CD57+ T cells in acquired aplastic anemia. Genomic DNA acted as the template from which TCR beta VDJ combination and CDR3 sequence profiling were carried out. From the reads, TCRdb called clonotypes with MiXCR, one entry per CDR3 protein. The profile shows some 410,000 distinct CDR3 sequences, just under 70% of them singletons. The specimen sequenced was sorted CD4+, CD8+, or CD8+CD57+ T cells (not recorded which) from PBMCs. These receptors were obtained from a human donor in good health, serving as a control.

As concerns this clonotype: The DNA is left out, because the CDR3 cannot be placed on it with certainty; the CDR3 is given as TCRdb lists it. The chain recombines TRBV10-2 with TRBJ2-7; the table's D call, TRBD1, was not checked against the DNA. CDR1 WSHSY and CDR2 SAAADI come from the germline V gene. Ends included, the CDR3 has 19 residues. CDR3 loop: CASSLYICSAQGDRYEQYF.

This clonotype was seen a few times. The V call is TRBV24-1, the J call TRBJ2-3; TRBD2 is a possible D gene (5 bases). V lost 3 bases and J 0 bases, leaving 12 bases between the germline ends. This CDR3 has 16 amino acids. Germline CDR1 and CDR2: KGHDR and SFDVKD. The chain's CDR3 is CATSDQTRGSTDTQYF. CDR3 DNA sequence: TGTGCCACCAGTGATCAGACACGGGGAAGCACAGATACGCAGTATTTT.

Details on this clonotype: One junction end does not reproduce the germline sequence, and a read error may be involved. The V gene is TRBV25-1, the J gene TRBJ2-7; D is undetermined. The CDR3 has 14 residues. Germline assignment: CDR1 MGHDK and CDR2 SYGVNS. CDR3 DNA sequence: TGCGCCAGCAGTGAGCTATTGGATTCCTACGAGCAGTACTTC. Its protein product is CASSELLDSYEQYF.

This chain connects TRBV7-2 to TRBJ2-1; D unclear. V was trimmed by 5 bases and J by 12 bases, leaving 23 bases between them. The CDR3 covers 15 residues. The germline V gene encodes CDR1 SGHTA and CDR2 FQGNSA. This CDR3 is CASSRVEQRPKGQFF. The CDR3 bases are TGTGCCAGCAGCAGGGTGGAACAGAGGCCCAAGGGGCAGTTCTTC.

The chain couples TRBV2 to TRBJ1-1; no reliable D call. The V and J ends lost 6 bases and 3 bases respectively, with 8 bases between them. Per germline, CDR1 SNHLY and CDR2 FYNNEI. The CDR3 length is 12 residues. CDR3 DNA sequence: TGTGCCAGCAGCGCCAGAGACACTGAAGCTTTCTTT. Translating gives CASSARDTEAFF.

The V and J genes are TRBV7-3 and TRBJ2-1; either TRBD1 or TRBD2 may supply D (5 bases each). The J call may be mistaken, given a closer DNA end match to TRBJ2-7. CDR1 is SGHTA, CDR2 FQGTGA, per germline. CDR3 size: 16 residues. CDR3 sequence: CASSLTRGSSYNEQYF. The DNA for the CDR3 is TGTGCCAGCAGCTTAACCCGGGGCAGTTCCTACAACGAGCAGTACTTC.

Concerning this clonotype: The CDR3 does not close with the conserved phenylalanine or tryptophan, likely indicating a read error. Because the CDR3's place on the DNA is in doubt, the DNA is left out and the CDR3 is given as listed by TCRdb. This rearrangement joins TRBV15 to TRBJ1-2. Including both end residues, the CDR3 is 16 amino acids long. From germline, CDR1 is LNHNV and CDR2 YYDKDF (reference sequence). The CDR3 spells CATSREAANDSYAYTL.

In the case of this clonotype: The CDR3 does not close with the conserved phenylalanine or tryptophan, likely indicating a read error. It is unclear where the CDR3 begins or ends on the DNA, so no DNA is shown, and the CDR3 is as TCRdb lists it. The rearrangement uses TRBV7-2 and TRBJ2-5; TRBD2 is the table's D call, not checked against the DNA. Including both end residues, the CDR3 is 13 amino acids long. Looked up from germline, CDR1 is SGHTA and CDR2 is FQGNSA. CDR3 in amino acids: CASSLSGAGGGEL.

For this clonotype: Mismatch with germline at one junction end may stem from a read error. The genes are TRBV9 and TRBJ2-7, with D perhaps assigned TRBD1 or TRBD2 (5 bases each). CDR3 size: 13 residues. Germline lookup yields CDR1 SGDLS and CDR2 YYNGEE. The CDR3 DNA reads TGTGCCAGCAGCGTAGATCCGGGGTGGGGCGAGCAGTTC. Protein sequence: CASSVDPGWGEQF. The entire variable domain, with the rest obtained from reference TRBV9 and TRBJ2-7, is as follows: DSGVTQTPKHLITATGQRVTLRCSPRSGDLSVYWYQQSLDQGLQFLIQYYNGEERAKGNILERFSAQQFPDLHSELNLSSLELGDSALYFCASSVDPGWGEQFGPGTRLTVT.

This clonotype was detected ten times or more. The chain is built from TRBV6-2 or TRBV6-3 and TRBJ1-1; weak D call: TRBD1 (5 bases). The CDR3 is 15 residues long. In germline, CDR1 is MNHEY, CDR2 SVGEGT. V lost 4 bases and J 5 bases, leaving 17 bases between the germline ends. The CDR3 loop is CASSSLREGQTEAFF. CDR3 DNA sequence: TGTGCCAGCAGTTCCCTCAGGGAAGGGCAAACTGAAGCTTTCTTT.

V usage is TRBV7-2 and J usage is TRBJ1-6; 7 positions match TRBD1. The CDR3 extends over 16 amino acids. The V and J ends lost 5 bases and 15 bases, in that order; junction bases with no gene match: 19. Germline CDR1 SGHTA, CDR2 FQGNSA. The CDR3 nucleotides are TGTGCCAGCAGCAAGAGAGGGCTTGCAGGGGGATGCCTCCTCCACTTT. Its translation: CASSKRGLAGGCLLHF.

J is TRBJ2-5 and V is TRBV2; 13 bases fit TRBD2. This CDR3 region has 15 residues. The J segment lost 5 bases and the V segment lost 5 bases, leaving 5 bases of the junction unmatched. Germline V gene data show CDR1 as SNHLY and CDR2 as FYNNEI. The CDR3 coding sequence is TGTGCCAGCAGTACTAGCGGGGGGGCCTTGGAGACCCAGTACTTC. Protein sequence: CASSTSGGALETQYF.

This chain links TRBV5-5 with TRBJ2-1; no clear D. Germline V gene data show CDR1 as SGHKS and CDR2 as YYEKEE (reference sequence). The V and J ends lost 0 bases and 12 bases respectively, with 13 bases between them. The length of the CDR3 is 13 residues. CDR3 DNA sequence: TGTGCCAGCAGCTTGGTCACTGCCCGACGGCAGTTCTTC. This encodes CASSLVTARRQFF.

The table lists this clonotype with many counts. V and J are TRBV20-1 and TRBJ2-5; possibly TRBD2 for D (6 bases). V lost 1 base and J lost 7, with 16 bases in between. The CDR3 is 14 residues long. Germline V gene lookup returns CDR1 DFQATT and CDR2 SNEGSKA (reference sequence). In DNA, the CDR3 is TGCAGTGCTAGAGGGAGGGGCGGCTTTAGGACCCAGTACTTC. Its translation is CSARGRGGFRTQYF.